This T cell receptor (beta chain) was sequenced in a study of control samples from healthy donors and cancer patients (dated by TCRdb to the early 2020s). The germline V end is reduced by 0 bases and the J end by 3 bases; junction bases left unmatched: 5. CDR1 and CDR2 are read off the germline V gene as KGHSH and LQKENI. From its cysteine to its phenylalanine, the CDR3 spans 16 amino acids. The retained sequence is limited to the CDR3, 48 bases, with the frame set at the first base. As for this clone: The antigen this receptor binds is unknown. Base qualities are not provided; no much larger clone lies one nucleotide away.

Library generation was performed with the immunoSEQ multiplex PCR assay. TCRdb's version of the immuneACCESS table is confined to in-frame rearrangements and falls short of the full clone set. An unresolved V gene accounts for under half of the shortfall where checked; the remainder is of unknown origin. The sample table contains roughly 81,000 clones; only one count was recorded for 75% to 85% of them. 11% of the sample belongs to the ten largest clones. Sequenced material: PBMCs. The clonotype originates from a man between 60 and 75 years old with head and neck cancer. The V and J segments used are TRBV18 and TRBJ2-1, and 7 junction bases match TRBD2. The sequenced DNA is TGTGCCAGCTCACCACCGGCTGGGGGGGACTACAATGAGCAGTTCTTC. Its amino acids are CASSPPAGGDYNEQFF.